This T cell receptor beta chain was identified during a study of cytomegalovirus exposure and HLA in healthy donors. This CDR3 region has 17 residues. Germline V lookup: CDR1 GTSNPN, CDR2 SVGIG (reference sequence). Trimming pared 0 bases from V and 1 base from J, leaving 16 bases between. With regard to this clone: Its antigen is still unknown.

60 Vbeta and 13 Jbeta primers were used in PCR. The method was immunoSEQ multiplex PCR; TCRdb's version includes in-frame clones alone and lacks a portion of them. The sample carries around 110,000 clones, about 81% recorded once. General study results and limits: Analysis was performed later, and it showed HLA-associated TCR beta chains to be more clonally expanded than equally common others. Most of the TCR beta V segments (in an earlier analysis) were productive either about 90% or about 30% of the time.

The chain combines TRBV30 with TRBJ1-3; D is uncertain. The sequence was collected from a male donor in good health and CMV-seropositive. What was sequenced was PBMCs. As DNA, the CDR3 is TGTGCCTGGAGTGTAGAGGGCAAAGGTTGTTCTGGAAACACCATATATTTT. Amino acid sequence: CAWSVEGKGCSGNTIYF. The full variable domain, in which reference TRBV30 and TRBJ1-3 provide the parts outside the CDR3, is SQTIHQWPATLVQPVGSPLSLECTVEGTSNPNLYWYRQAAGRGLQLLFYSVGIGQISSEVPQNLSASRPQDRQFILSSKKLLLSDSGFYLCAWSVEGKGCSGNTIYFGEGSWLTVV.